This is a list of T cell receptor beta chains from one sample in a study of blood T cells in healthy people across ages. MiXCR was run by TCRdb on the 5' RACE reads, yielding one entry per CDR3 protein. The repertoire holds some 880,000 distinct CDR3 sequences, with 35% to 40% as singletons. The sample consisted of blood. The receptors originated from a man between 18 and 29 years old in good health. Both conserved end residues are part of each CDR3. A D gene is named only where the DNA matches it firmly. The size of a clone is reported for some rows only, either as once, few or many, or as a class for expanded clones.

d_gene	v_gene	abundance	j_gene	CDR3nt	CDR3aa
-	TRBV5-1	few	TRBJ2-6	TGCGCCAGCAGCTTCGACCTGGAGAGCTCTGGGGCCAACGTCCTGACTTTC	CASSFDLESSGANVLTF
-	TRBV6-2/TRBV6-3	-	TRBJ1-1	TGTGCCAGCAGGGATCCGACCAGGGGTGGCACTGAAGCTTTCTTT	CASRDPTRGGTEAFF
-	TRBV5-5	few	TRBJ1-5	TGTGCCAGCAGCTTGAGACAGCCGACAAGCAATCAGCCCCAGCATTTT	CASSLRQPTSNQPQHF
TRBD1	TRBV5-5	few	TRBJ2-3	TGTGCCAGCAGCTTGTGGTGGGGACAGGGTGAAACAGATACGCAGTATTTT	CASSLWWGQGETDTQYF
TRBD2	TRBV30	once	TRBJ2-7	TGTGCCTGGAGGGGGGGGGTTTACGAGCAGTACTTC	CAWRGGVYEQYF
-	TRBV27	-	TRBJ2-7	TGTGCCAGCAGTTTCGGTGGGGACGAGCAGTACTTC	CASSFGGDEQYF
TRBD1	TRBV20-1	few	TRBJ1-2	TGCAGTGCTAGAGATCCTAGGGGGCCTTTCTATGGCTACACCTTC	CSARDPRGPFYGYTF
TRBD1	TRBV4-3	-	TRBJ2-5	TGCGCCAGCAGCCAAGAGGGACAGGGAAAAGAGACCCAGTACTTC	CASSQEGQGKETQYF
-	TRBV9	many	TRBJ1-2	TGTGCCAGCAGCGTAGACCGACTCGGCGATGGCTACACCTTC	CASSVDRLGDGYTF
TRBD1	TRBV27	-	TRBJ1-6	TGTGCCAGCAGGCTGACAGGGTCCGGTTCACCCCTCCACTTT	CASRLTGSGSPLHF
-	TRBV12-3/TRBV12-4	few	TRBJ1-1	TGTGCCAGCAGGGACAGTTACACTGAAGCTTTCTTT	CASRDSYTEAFF
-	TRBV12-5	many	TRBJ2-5	TGTGCTAGTGGTCCGCGGGACAGCCAAGAGACCCAGTACTTC	CASGPRDSQETQYF
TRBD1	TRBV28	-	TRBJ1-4	TGTGCCAGCAGCCGGGCCGGGACAGCTACTGAAAAACTGTTTTTT	CASSRAGTATEKLFF
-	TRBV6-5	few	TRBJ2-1	TGTGCCAGCAGTGATGCCCAATACAATGAGCAGTTCTTC	CASSDAQYNEQFF